The next 21 T cell receptor beta chains were all read from a single sample in a study of shared clonotypes between healthy human individuals. Profiled with immunoSEQ multiplex PCR; TCRdb holds only in-frame clones, not every one. Of about 1 million clones listed, about three quarters are singletons. Source material: memory CD4+ T cells sorted from blood. Noted subset: CD45RA-negative fraction. The receptors derive from a man aged 18 to 30 in good health.

This clone occurred many times. This rearrangement joins TRBV19 to TRBJ1-1, with D unresolved. In germline, CDR1 is LNHDA, CDR2 SQIVND (reference sequence). The CDR3 loop spans 17 amino acids. V was clipped by 9 bases and J by 0 bases, with 23 bases between them. CDR3 region: CASTRTAASLMNTEAFF. The CDR3 DNA sequence: TGTGCCAGCACTCGGACGGCCGCTTCCTTAATGAACACTGAAGCTTTCTTT.

The chain recombines TRBV7-8 with TRBJ2-2; 7 bases fit TRBD1. Per germline, CDR1 SGHVS and CDR2 FQNEAQ. Trimming at V came to 3 bases and at J to 3 bases, leaving 7 bases not matched to a gene. The CDR3 is 16 amino acids. The CDR3 sequence is CASSFPGTAYTGELFF. Here the CDR3 DNA reads TGTGCCAGCAGCTTCCCCGGGACAGCTTACACCGGGGAGCTGTTTTTT.

J is TRBJ2-7 and V is TRBV28; D is unclear. CDR3 length equals 13 residues. CDR1 MDHEN and CDR2 SYDVKM come from the germline V gene. The V end was cut by 5 bases, the J end by 9 bases, with 17 bases between. The DNA of the CDR3 is TGTGCCAGCAGTCCTAATGGATTGTTTTTGCAGTACTTC. This gives the protein CASSPNGLFLQYF. Drawing the rest from reference TRBV28 and TRBJ2-7, the complete variable domain is DVKVTQSSRYLVKRTGEKVFLECVQDMDHENMFWYRQDPGLGLRLIYFSYDVKMKEKGDIPEGYSVSREKKERFSLILESASTNQTSMYLCASSPNGLFLQYFGPGTRLTVT.

V is TRBV2 and J is TRBJ1-2; 10 bases match TRBD1. Per the germline V gene, CDR1 is SNHLY and CDR2 is FYNNEI. The CDR3 has 14 amino acids. V lost 4 bases, J lost 5 bases, and 4 bases stayed unmatched. The CDR3 loop is CASSGPGQGYGYTF. The CDR3 DNA reads as TGTGCCAGCAGTGGACCGGGACAGGGGTATGGCTACACCTTC.

The chain links TRBV11-2 to TRBJ2-4; D perhaps matches TRBD2 (6 bases). The CDR3 is 14 amino acids. CDR1 is SGHAT and CDR2 is FQNNGV in the germline V gene. Trimming cost V 5 bases and J 3 bases, with 11 bases left between them. DNA of the CDR3: TGTGCCAGCAGCGGAGGGATCGGCAAAAACATTCAGTACTTC. It codes for CASSGGIGKNIQYF.

The chain employs TRBV7-9 and TRBJ2-7, with D hard to call. This CDR3 has 14 amino acids. Germline loops: CDR1 SEHNR, CDR2 FQNEAQ (reference sequence). Trimming stripped 5 bases from V and 7 bases from J, with 18 bases between. The DNA of the CDR3 is TGTGCCAGCAGCGCGCCGGCGCCCATGGGAGAGCAGTACTTC. It is translated as CASSAPAPMGEQYF. The whole variable domain, remainder taken from reference TRBV7-9 and TRBJ2-7, is DTGVSQNPRHKITKRGQNVTFRCDPISEHNRLYWYRQTLGQGPEFLTYFQNEAQLEKSRLLSDRFSAERPKGSFSTLEIQRTEQGDSAMYLCASSAPAPMGEQYFGPGTRLTVT.

Only a few counts were recorded for this clone. The V gene is TRBV7-2, the J gene TRBJ2-1; 8 nucleotides align to TRBD2. Germline trimming cut 2 bases from V and 6 bases from J; bases unmatched to any gene: 18. The V gene's germline CDR1 is SGHTA and CDR2 FQGNSA. CDR3 size: 19 residues. The CDR3 nucleotides read TGTGCCAGCAGCTTAAGTCTGGGAGCGGGACTAGGTAGGGGCAATGAGCAGTTCTTC. Translating it yields CASSLSLGAGLGRGNEQFF.

The chain employs TRBV30 and TRBJ1-4, with D perhaps matching TRBD1 (6 bases). The V and J ends lost 1 base and 7 bases respectively, with 13 bases between them. CDR1 is GTSNPN, CDR2 SVGIG, per germline (reference sequence). The CDR3 has 14 residues. The CDR3 sequence is CAWSGAGGPEKLFF. The DNA for the CDR3 is TGTGCCTGGAGTGGGGCTGGGGGCCCTGAAAAACTGTTTTTT. Full variable domain (remainder filled in from reference TRBV30 and TRBJ1-4): SQTIHQWPATLVQPVGSPLSLECTVEGTSNPNLYWYRQAAGRGLQLLFYSVGIGQISSEVPQNLSASRPQDRQFILSSKKLLLSDSGFYLCAWSGAGGPEKLFFGSGTQLSVL.

The chain couples TRBV6-1 to TRBJ2-3; D possibly corresponds to TRBD1 (7 bases). Germline CDR1 MNHNS, CDR2 SASEGT. Trimming stripped 10 bases from V and 2 bases from J, with 10 bases between. CDR3 length: 12 residues. The CDR3 spells CATGGYTDTQYF. The CDR3 DNA is TGTGCCACAGGGGGGTACACAGATACGCAGTATTTT.

Note on this clone: Compared with germline, one end of the junction differs, possibly owing to a read error. The rearrangement joins TRBV19 to TRBJ1-1; maybe TRBD1 (5 bases). Germline CDR1 reads LNHDA; CDR2 reads SQIVND (reference sequence). CDR3 length: 13 amino acids. CDR3 DNA sequence: TGCGTTACAGGTTCCCTCCGGAACACTGAAGCTTTCTTT. Protein: CVTGSLRNTEAFF.

The genes are TRBV5-4 and TRBJ2-1; a weak D match, TRBD2 (6 bases). This CDR3 contains 14 residues. The V end was cut by 0 bases, the J end by 8 bases, with 12 bases between. From germline, CDR1 is SGHNT and CDR2 YYREEE (reference sequence). DNA for the CDR3: TGTGCCAGCAGCTTGGCCCCTTCTAGCGATGAGCAGTTCTTC. It specifies CASSLAPSSDEQFF.

This sequence joins TRBV7-8 and TRBJ1-2, with 10 nucleotides matching TRBD1. Trimming cost V 5 bases and J 8 bases; bases outside gene matches: 11. CDR1 and CDR2 from the germline V gene are SGHVS and FQNEAQ. This CDR3 is built from 15 residues. In DNA, the CDR3 is TGTGCCAGCAGCCTGACAGGGGGCACGATCGGAGGCTACACCTTC. Its protein product is CASSLTGGTIGGYTF.

This clone appeared many times. The chain links TRBV30 to TRBJ1-1; D is ambiguous. Per germline, CDR1 GTSNPN and CDR2 SVGIG (reference sequence). V was cut by 1 base and J by 10 bases, with 13 bases left in between. The CDR3 spans 12 residues. CDR3 amino acids: CAWSGSGFLAFF. The CDR3 DNA reads TGTGCCTGGAGTGGGTCGGGATTTTTAGCTTTCTTT.

The V gene is TRBV2, the J gene TRBJ2-5; 10 positions match TRBD2. The CDR3 is 14 residues long. V was clipped by 8 bases and J by 0 bases; unmatched bases: 3. Germline CDR1 SNHLY, CDR2 FYNNEI. In DNA, the CDR3 is TGTGCCAGCGGGACTAGCGCGTACCAAGAGACCCAGTACTTC. This sequence encodes CASGTSAYQETQYF.

The rearrangement links TRBV19 to TRBJ2-5; possibly TRBD2 for D (6 bases). CDR1 and CDR2 (germline): LNHDA, SQIVND (reference sequence). The V gene lost 10 bases and the J gene lost 1 base, with 13 bases spanning the gap. This CDR3 comprises 13 residues. CDR3 in DNA: TGTGCCACCAGACCCGGGAGCCAAGAGACCCAGTACTTC. Its translation is CATRPGSQETQYF.

V usage is TRBV7-4 and J usage is TRBJ2-7; TRBD1 matches 9 bases. V shed 6 bases and J 3 bases; nucleotides not matched to a gene: 6. The V gene's germline CDR1 is SGHVT and CDR2 SQSDAQ. This CDR3 contains 14 residues. The CDR3 here is CASRPGQGLYEQYF. The CDR3 DNA follows: TGTGCCAGCAGACCGGGACAGGGTCTCTACGAGCAGTACTTC.

This clone was detected ten times or more. The chain carries TRBV6-1 and TRBJ1-2, with a possible D match to TRBD1 (5 bases). Trimming pared 1 base from V and 3 bases from J, leaving 15 bases between. The CDR3 totals 16 residues. The V gene's germline CDR1 is MNHNS and CDR2 SASEGT. CDR3 DNA: TGTGCCAGCAGTGAAGGGGGCCCGTCAGGGTACTATGGCTACACCTTC. Protein sequence: CASSEGGPSGYYGYTF.

With respect to this clone: A much bigger clone sits one base away, suggesting this may be a read error. This rearrangement joins TRBV29-1 to TRBJ2-3, with D possibly being TRBD2 (6 bases). V was pared by 2 bases and J by 6 bases, with 9 bases between. The CDR3 runs 12 residues. Germline V gives CDR1 SQVTM, CDR2 ANQGSEA. The CDR3: CSVEWGRDTQYF. CDR3 DNA sequence: TGCAGCGTTGAATGGGGGAGGGATACGCAGTATTTT.

V gene TRBV19 combines with J gene TRBJ2-7; 7 positions match TRBD2. CDR3 size: 15 residues. The germline V gene encodes CDR1 LNHDA and CDR2 SQIVND (reference sequence). V dropped 5 bases and J dropped 3; count of bases not matched to a gene: 10. The CDR3 bases are TGTGCCAGTAGTTCACGACTAGCTAGCTTCTACGAGCAGTACTTC. It specifies CASSSRLASFYEQYF.

The genes are TRBV5-1 and TRBJ2-2; D may be TRBD2 (6 bases). The CDR3 spans 15 residues. Germline assignment: CDR1 SGHRS and CDR2 YFSETQ. The V end was cut by 4 bases, the J end by 1 base, with 11 bases between. This CDR3 reads CASSPGGENTGELFF. Written as DNA, the CDR3 is TGCGCCAGCAGCCCCGGGGGAGAGAACACCGGGGAGCTGTTTTTT.

This clone has a handful of counts. The same CDR3 can be traced to other DNA sequences in this sample. The chain recombines TRBV5-1 with TRBJ1-1, with D possibly TRBD1 on 5 matching bases. Trimming cost V 7 bases and J 3 bases, with 7 bases left between them. The V gene's germline CDR1 is SGHRS and CDR2 YFSETQ. The CDR3 sequence is 11 residues long. Here the CDR3 reads CASGGDTEAFF. For the CDR3, the DNA is TGCGCCAGCGGGGGGGACACTGAAGCTTTCTTT.